The next 32 T cell receptor beta chains were all read from a single sample in a study of T cell responses to AZD1222 COVID-19 vaccine. TCRdb's table, derived via immunoSEQ multiplex PCR, lists solely in-frame clones and lacks some. This table holds approximately 97,000 clones, approximately 90% found once. The sequences come from peripheral blood, collected on day 0 of AZD1222 vaccination. The receptors derive from an adult in good health.

The rearrangement links TRBV20-1 to TRBJ1-1, with 7 bases identical to TRBD1. The length of the CDR3 is 11 residues. Losses at the gene ends were 5 bases for V and 10 bases for J; bases not matched to a gene: 7. Germline V gene sequence: CDR1 DFQATT, CDR2 SNEGSKA (reference sequence). The CDR3 region has the DNA TGCAGTGCTCAAGGGGGCCGCGGAGCTTTCTTT. This encodes CSAQGGRGAFF.

This rearrangement joins TRBV19 to TRBJ1-2; D is perhaps TRBD1 (6 bases). The V and J ends lost 2 bases and 2 bases respectively, with 15 bases between them. CDR1 and CDR2 (germline): LNHDA, SQIVND (reference sequence). The CDR3 is made up of 16 amino acids. CDR3 residues: CASSIFGQTDNYGYTF. The CDR3 bases are TGTGCCAGTAGTATATTCGGACAGACAGACAACTATGGCTACACCTTC.

This rearrangement joins TRBV14 to TRBJ2-1; TRBD2 agrees at 9 bases. Germline V gives CDR1 SGHDN, CDR2 FVKESK. Unmatched junction bases numbered 3, after V lost 1 base and J lost 14 bases. This CDR3 is built from 12 residues. The CDR3 region has the DNA TGTGCCAGCAGCCAAGGACTAGCGGAGGAGTTCTTC. Translating gives CASSQGLAEEFF.

This chain connects TRBV12-3 or TRBV12-4 to TRBJ1-1; tentative D call: TRBD1 (6 bases). This CDR3 is 13 amino acids long. With 3 bases removed from V and 6 bases from J, the gap between germline ends came to 11 bases. The DNA for the CDR3 is TGTGCCAGCAGTTTTCAGGGGAGCGCTGAAGCTTTCTTT. Translating gives CASSFQGSAEAFF.

This sequence joins TRBV19 and TRBJ2-1; TRBD1 matches at 9 bases. V lost 5 bases to trimming and J lost 6 bases; unmatched junction nucleotides: 5. In germline, CDR1 is LNHDA, CDR2 SQIVND (reference sequence). CDR3 size: 14 residues. The CDR3 DNA is TGTGCCAGTAGTGAACAGGGGGCGGTCAATGAGCAGTTCTTC. Amino acid sequence: CASSEQGAVNEQFF.

For the CDR3, the DNA is TGTGCCATCAGTGCCAAGACAGGGGGTTACACTGAAGCTTTCTTT. Amino acids: CAISAKTGGYTEAFF. This chain links TRBV10-3 with TRBJ1-1; 9 bases fit TRBD1. Germline assignment: CDR1 ENHRY and CDR2 SYGVKD. Germline trimming cut 4 bases from V and 3 bases from J; bases unmatched to any gene: 6. There are 15 residues in the CDR3.

This chain links TRBV20-1 with TRBJ2-1, with D unresolved. The CDR3 is 14 amino acids. CDR1 and CDR2 (germline): DFQATT, SNEGSKA (reference sequence). Trimming removed 3 bases from V and 4 bases from J, with 13 bases in between. The CDR3 protein is CSASKILKYNEQFF. The CDR3 nucleotides are TGCAGTGCTAGTAAGATACTAAAATACAATGAGCAGTTCTTC.

The chain carries TRBV4-1 and TRBJ2-1, with 13 bases fitting TRBD2. J was trimmed by 8 bases and V by 1 base; bases with no gene match: 8. This CDR3 comprises 17 residues. Looked up from germline, CDR1 is MGHRA and CDR2 is YSYEKL. The chain's CDR3 is CASSQGGWTSGSDEQFF. Here the CDR3 DNA reads TGCGCCAGCAGCCAAGGGGGGTGGACTAGCGGGAGTGATGAGCAGTTCTTC.

The genes are TRBV7-2 and TRBJ1-2; 7 bases agree with TRBD1. The length of the CDR3 is 14 residues. The germline CDR1 and CDR2 sequences are SGHTA and FQGNSA. With 5 bases clipped from V and 4 bases from J, the junction kept 7 bases outside the gene matches. The CDR3 loop reads CASSPGQVVYGYTF. The CDR3 bases are TGTGCCAGCAGCCCAGGACAGGTGGTCTATGGCTACACCTTC.

The CDR3: CASSLEAETQYF. The CDR3 DNA reads TGCGCCAGCAGCTTGGAGGCGGAGACCCAGTACTTC. The chain combines TRBV5-1 with TRBJ2-5; D unclear. V lost 0 bases to trimming and J lost 5 bases, with 5 bases between them. Germline V gene sequence: CDR1 SGHRS, CDR2 YFSETQ. The CDR3 is 12 amino acids.

The J gene is TRBJ1-1, the V gene TRBV7-3; D not resolved. CDR3 length: 13 residues. Germline V CDR1 and CDR2: SGHTA, FQGTGA. V lost 1 base and J lost 4, with 7 bases in between. CDR3 in amino acids: CASSLRQLTEAFF. Here the CDR3 DNA reads TGTGCCAGCAGCTTAAGGCAGCTCACTGAAGCTTTCTTT.

The rearrangement links TRBV28 to TRBJ2-7; 7 bases agree with TRBD2. Germline V CDR1 and CDR2: MDHEN, SYDVKM. This CDR3 is built from 13 residues. Germline trimming cut 3 bases from V and 4 bases from J; bases unmatched to any gene: 3. Here the CDR3 reads CASSLGGEYEQYF. As DNA, the CDR3 is TGTGCCAGCAGTTTGGGGGGGGAGTACGAGCAGTACTTC.

V gene TRBV3-1 (or the pseudogene TRBV3-2) combines with J gene TRBJ2-5; possibly TRBD1 or TRBD2 for D (5 bases each). Looked up from germline, CDR1 is LGHDT and CDR2 is YNNKEL (reference sequence). This CDR3 spans 15 amino acids. V gave up 4 bases and J gave up 4 bases, with 16 bases separating them. The CDR3 spells CASSPTQGRGETQYF. In DNA, the CDR3 is TGTGCCAGCAGCCCCACGCAGGGACGTGGAGAGACCCAGTACTTC.

The V gene is TRBV28, the J gene TRBJ1-5; D is unresolved. Germline loops: CDR1 MDHEN, CDR2 SYDVKM. The CDR3 spans 13 residues. V dropped 7 bases and J dropped 4 bases, with 11 bases sitting between them. CDR3 nucleotide sequence: TGTGCCAGCATTGCGTCTTGGAATCAGCCCCAGCATTTT. This gives the protein CASIASWNQPQHF.

The V and J genes are TRBV5-6 and TRBJ1-1; D is perhaps TRBD1 (5 bases). V lost 3 bases to trimming and J lost 12 bases, with 15 bases between them. CDR3 size: 12 residues. Germline V CDR1 and CDR2: SGHDT, YYEEEE. This CDR3 reads CASSSLQGKSFF. The CDR3 DNA reads TGTGCCAGCAGCTCCCTTCAGGGTAAATCTTTCTTT.

CDR3 residues: CAIRPGTGASSGANVLTF. The CDR3 DNA follows: TGTGCCATCAGACCCGGGACAGGGGCCTCCTCTGGGGCCAACGTCCTGACTTTC. The chain is built from TRBV10-3 and TRBJ2-6, with TRBD1 identical over 10 bases. This CDR3 contains 18 residues. Losses at the gene ends were 6 bases for V and 0 bases for J; bases not matched to a gene: 8. Germline values: CDR1 ENHRY, CDR2 SYGVKD.

The chain has TRBV19 and TRBJ1-5; TRBD1 might be the D (6 bases). V was cut by 6 bases and J by 5 bases, with 11 bases left in between. The CDR3 covers 13 residues. In germline, CDR1 is LNHDA, CDR2 SQIVND (reference sequence). In DNA form, the CDR3 reads TGTGCCAGTAGGGACAGAACACATCAGCCCCAGCATTTT. Residues: CASRDRTHQPQHF. The full variable domain, rest sourced from reference TRBV19 and TRBJ1-5, is DGGITQSPKYLFRKEGQNVTLSCEQNLNHDAMYWYRQDPGQGLRLIYYSQIVNDFQKGDIAEGYSVSREKKESFPLTVTSAQKNPTAFYLCASRDRTHQPQHFGDGTRLSIL.

J is TRBJ2-3 and V is TRBV6-4; TRBD2 agrees at 9 bases. CDR1 is MRHNA, CDR2 SNTAGT, per germline. There are 13 residues in the CDR3. With 0 bases clipped from V and 9 bases from J, the junction kept 1 base outside the gene matches. CDR3 region: CASSDSSGRTQYF. The CDR3 DNA reads as TGTGCCAGCAGTGACTCTAGCGGGAGAACGCAGTATTTT.

The chain joins TRBV6-1 to TRBJ1-4; 11 bases align to TRBD1. The germline gives CDR1 MNHNS, CDR2 SASEGT. V dropped 1 base and J dropped 7; count of bases not matched to a gene: 2. This CDR3 has 15 amino acids. CDR3 nucleotides: TGTGCCAGCAGTGAAGGGGGACAGGGGGGTGAAAAACTGTTTTTT. This translates into CASSEGGQGGEKLFF.

The rearrangement joins TRBV21-1 to TRBJ2-3; the table names TRBD1, a call not compared with the DNA. TRBV21-1 is described as a pseudogene. This CDR3 is 18 amino acids long. CDR3: CASSKFGAKTTSTDTQYF. DNA for the CDR3: TGTGCCAGCAGCAAATTTGGGGCAAAAACCACTAGCACAGATACGCAGTATTTT.

This rearrangement joins TRBV5-1 to TRBJ2-1, with D perhaps matching TRBD2 (6 bases). CDR1 is SGHRS and CDR2 is YFSETQ in the germline V gene. Trimming removed 3 bases at V and 4 bases at J, with 20 bases between. The CDR3 has 17 residues. In DNA, the CDR3 is TGCGCCAGCAGCTATGCGACGACTTTAGCGGATTACAATGAGCAGTTCTTC. Protein sequence: CASSYATTLADYNEQFF. Full variable domain (missing parts from reference TRBV5-1 and TRBJ2-1): KAGVTQTPRYLIKTRGQQVTLSCSPISGHRSVSWYQQTPGQGLQFLFEYFSETQRNKGNFPGRFSGRQFSNSRSEMNVSTLELGDSALYLCASSYATTLADYNEQFFGPGTRLTVL.

This sequence joins TRBV4-3 and TRBJ2-2, with 11 bases aligning to TRBD2. Germline V gives CDR1 LGHNA, CDR2 YSLEER. V lost 4 bases and J lost 8; bases outside the gene matches: 12. This CDR3 spans 17 amino acids. The CDR3 bases are TGCGCCAGCAGCCGTAGCGGGGGGGGTCCACCGTCAGGGGAGCTGTTTTTT. As protein: CASSRSGGGPPSGELFF.

The gene calls are TRBV7-2 and TRBJ1-1; D is possibly TRBD1 (5 bases). V lost 5 bases and J lost 0, with 16 bases in between. CDR1 and CDR2 (germline): SGHTA, FQGNSA. The CDR3 loop spans 16 amino acids. Written as DNA, the CDR3 is TGTGCCAGCAGCCCCCCCTTGACAGCCCTGAACACTGAAGCTTTCTTT. Protein sequence: CASSPPLTALNTEAFF.

The chain is built from TRBV2 and TRBJ1-5; no clear D gene. The CDR3 contains 14 residues. The germline CDR1 and CDR2 sequences are SNHLY and FYNNEI. The V end lost 6 bases, the J end lost 5 bases, and 14 bases lay between the germline ends. As DNA, the CDR3 is TGTGCCAGCAGCCCCGGCAGTAGAGATCAGCCCCAGCATTTT. Protein product: CASSPGSRDQPQHF.

The chain recombines TRBV6-5 with TRBJ1-2; TRBD1 aligns across 9 bases. V lost 0 bases to trimming and J lost 5 bases; unmatched junction nucleotides: 7. The CDR3 extends over 16 amino acids. Germline V gene lookup returns CDR1 MNHEY and CDR2 SVGAGI. CDR3 sequence (DNA): TGTGCCAGCAGTTACTCGAGGACAGGGGCGGAATATGGCTACACCTTC. As protein: CASSYSRTGAEYGYTF.

This chain connects TRBV27 to TRBJ2-7; maybe TRBD1 (5 bases). The CDR3 has 15 amino acids. Germline V gives CDR1 MNHEY, CDR2 SMNVEV (reference sequence). V was cut by 6 bases and J by 0 bases, with 15 bases left in between. Written as DNA, the CDR3 is TGTGCCAGCAGGAGTTATGGACAAAACTCCTACGAGCAGTACTTC. Translating gives CASRSYGQNSYEQYF.

DNA for the CDR3: TGTGCCAGCAGCTTAGATCGGGTAGGGAATGAAGCTTTCTTT. It specifies CASSLDRVGNEAFF. The chain has TRBV11-2 and TRBJ1-1; D call uncertain. V was shortened by 0 bases and J by 7 bases, with 12 bases between the two germline ends. Looked up from germline, CDR1 is SGHAT and CDR2 is FQNNGV. The CDR3 loop spans 14 amino acids.

This chain joins TRBV14 and TRBJ1-2; D unresolved. CDR3 length: 15 residues. Germline CDR1 reads SGHDN; CDR2 reads FVKESK. V gave up 4 bases and J gave up 0 bases, with 12 bases separating them. The chain's CDR3 is CASSRSGRANYGYTF. CDR3 in DNA: TGTGCCAGCAGCCGAAGCGGCAGAGCTAACTATGGCTACACCTTC.

This sequence joins TRBV10-3 and TRBJ2-3; no definite D call. There are 13 residues in the CDR3. With 6 bases removed from V and 4 bases from J, the gap between germline ends came to 11 bases. Germline values: CDR1 ENHRY, CDR2 SYGVKD. DNA for the CDR3: TGTGCCATCAGAACTTTAACAGCAGATACGCAGTATTTT. Protein product: CAIRTLTADTQYF.

This sequence joins TRBV6-5 and TRBJ1-5, with 7 bases fitting TRBD1. Germline assignment: CDR1 MNHEY and CDR2 SVGAGI. The CDR3 is made up of 14 amino acids. V was pared by 2 bases and J by 6 bases, with 4 bases of the junction left unmatched. The CDR3 is CASSYDPGGQPQHF. CDR3 DNA sequence: TGTGCCAGCAGTTACGACCCAGGGGGTCAGCCCCAGCATTTT.

This chain uses TRBV28 with TRBJ2-1; no reliable D call. With 3 bases removed from V and 6 bases from J, the gap between germline ends came to 9 bases. The CDR3 spans 13 residues. Germline CDR1 and CDR2: MDHEN and SYDVKM. The CDR3 DNA reads TGTGCCAGCAGTTTGTGGCAGACCAATGAGCAGTTCTTC. Residues: CASSLWQTNEQFF. The entire variable domain, with the rest obtained from reference TRBV28 and TRBJ2-1, is as follows: DVKVTQSSRYLVKRTGEKVFLECVQDMDHENMFWYRQDPGLGLRLIYFSYDVKMKEKGDIPEGYSVSREKKERFSLILESASTNQTSMYLCASSLWQTNEQFFGPGTRLTVL.

The chain employs TRBV7-3 and TRBJ2-5; 7 positions agree with TRBD1. This CDR3 is built from 13 residues. The germline gives CDR1 SGHTA, CDR2 FQGTGA. With 5 bases clipped from V and 3 bases from J, the junction kept 3 bases outside the gene matches. CDR3 nucleotide sequence: TGTGCCAGCAGCATCGACAGGGAAGAGACCCAGTACTTC. It is translated as CASSIDREETQYF.